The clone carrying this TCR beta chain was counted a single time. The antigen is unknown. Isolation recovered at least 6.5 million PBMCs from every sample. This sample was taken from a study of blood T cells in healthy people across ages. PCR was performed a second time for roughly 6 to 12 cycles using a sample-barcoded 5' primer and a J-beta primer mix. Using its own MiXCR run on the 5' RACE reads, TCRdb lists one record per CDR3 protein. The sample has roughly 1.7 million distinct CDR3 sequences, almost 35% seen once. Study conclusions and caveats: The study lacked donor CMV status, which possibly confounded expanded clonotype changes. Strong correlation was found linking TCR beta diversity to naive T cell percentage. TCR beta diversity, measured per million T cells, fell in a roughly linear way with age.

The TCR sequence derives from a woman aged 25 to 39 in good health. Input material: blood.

CDR3 region: CASSYGGFWAANTEAFF. The CDR3 DNA is TGTGCCAGCAGTTACGGGGGATTTTGGGCAGCGAACACTGAAGCTTTCTTT. The genes are TRBV6-6 and TRBJ1-1; the D gene is possibly TRBD1 (5 bases). CDR1 is MNHNY, CDR2 SVGAGI, per germline (reference sequence). CDR3 length equals 17 residues. The V and J ends lost 2 bases and 1 base respectively, with 17 bases between them.